Listed below are T cell receptor beta chains from one sample, sequenced in a study of T-cell memory formation after mild COVID-19. TCRdb fed the 5' RACE reads into MiXCR, producing one record per CDR3 protein. Of approximately 560,000 distinct CDR3 sequences in the sample, around 15% are singletons; the top ten hold 8.1%. Sequenced input: PBMCs or a T cell subset sorted from them (not recorded which). The receptors come from an adult woman who had mild COVID-19 (a few samples of this study predate the infection). Cell type and time point are not known. CDR3s include the opening cysteine and the closing phenylalanine or tryptophan. A D gene is named only where the DNA matches it firmly. Size values are once, few and many counts, or a class for expanded clones, and some rows have none.

j_gene: TRBJ2-1; v_gene: TRBV20-1; abundance: -; d_gene: -; CDR3aa: CSARPPRSSNEQFF; CDR3nt: TGCAGTGCTAGGCCTCCCAGGAGCAGCAATGAGCAGTTCTTC
j_gene: TRBJ1-5; v_gene: TRBV27; abundance: few; d_gene: -; CDR3aa: CASSPTKTGTQPQHF; CDR3nt: TGTGCCAGCAGTCCCACTAAGACAGGCACTCAGCCCCAGCATTTT
j_gene: TRBJ2-7; v_gene: TRBV5-1; abundance: few; d_gene: TRBD1; CDR3aa: CASSSNRGSREQYF; CDR3nt: TGCGCCAGCAGCTCTAACAGGGGGAGCCGCGAGCAGTACTTC
j_gene: TRBJ2-1; v_gene: TRBV6-6; abundance: -; d_gene: TRBD1; CDR3aa: CASRGPSGTDNNEQFF; CDR3nt: TGTGCCAGCAGGGGACCTTCCGGGACAGACAACAATGAGCAGTTCTTC
j_gene: TRBJ2-1; v_gene: TRBV3-1; abundance: few; d_gene: TRBD2; CDR3aa: CASSQVDFSGNPGNEQFF; CDR3nt: TGTGCCAGCAGCCAAGTTGACTTTAGCGGGAACCCGGGGAATGAGCAGTTCTTC
j_gene: TRBJ1-1; v_gene: TRBV30; abundance: -; d_gene: -; CDR3aa: CASYRVAEAFF; CDR3nt: TGTGCCTCCTATCGGGTGGCTGAAGCTTTCTTT
j_gene: TRBJ1-3; v_gene: TRBV12-3/TRBV12-4; abundance: -; d_gene: -; CDR3aa: CASSPTPGNTIYF; CDR3nt: TGTGCCAGCAGTCCAACACCTGGGAACACCATATATTTT
j_gene: TRBJ2-3; v_gene: TRBV19; abundance: -; d_gene: TRBD2; CDR3aa: CASKRLAGVDTQYF; CDR3nt: TGTGCCAGTAAACGACTAGCGGGAGTTGATACGCAGTATTTT
j_gene: TRBJ2-3; v_gene: TRBV5-1; abundance: once; d_gene: -; CDR3aa: CASSLVGTANSDTQYF; CDR3nt: TGCGCCAGCAGCTTGGTTGGGACGGCAAATTCAGATACGCAGTATTTT
j_gene: TRBJ2-7; v_gene: TRBV11-2; abundance: few; d_gene: -; CDR3aa: CASSLEPNGHEQYF; CDR3nt: TGTGCCAGCAGCTTAGAGCCGAACGGCCACGAGCAGTACTTC
j_gene: TRBJ2-3; v_gene: TRBV19; abundance: few; d_gene: -; CDR3aa: CASSWLATPDTQYF; CDR3nt: TGTGCCAGTAGTTGGCTAGCTACCCCAGATACGCAGTATTTT
j_gene: TRBJ1-1; v_gene: TRBV27; abundance: -; d_gene: TRBD1; CDR3aa: CASQRSDRANTEDFF; CDR3nt: TGTGCCAGCCAACGGTCCGACAGGGCCAACACTGAAGATTTCTTT
j_gene: TRBJ2-1; v_gene: TRBV5-1; abundance: many; d_gene: -; CDR3aa: CASSLGSGLSYNEQFF; CDR3nt: TGCGCCAGCAGCTTGGGGTCGGGGCTCTCCTACAATGAGCAGTTCTTC
j_gene: TRBJ2-3; v_gene: TRBV12-3/TRBV12-4; abundance: -; d_gene: TRBD2; CDR3aa: CASNRWLAGGQDTQYF; CDR3nt: TGTGCCAGCAACAGGTGGCTAGCGGGGGGCCAGGATACGCAGTATTTT
j_gene: TRBJ1-3; v_gene: TRBV5-1; abundance: -; d_gene: -; CDR3aa: CASSLASGGRGNTIYF; CDR3nt: TGCGCCAGCAGCTTGGCCTCGGGTGGGCGTGGAAACACCATATATTTT
j_gene: TRBJ1-4; v_gene: TRBV25-1; abundance: few; d_gene: TRBD1; CDR3aa: CASSEPLTGTNEKLFF; CDR3nt: TGTGCCAGCAGTGAACCATTGACAGGGACTAATGAAAAACTGTTTTTT
j_gene: TRBJ2-1; v_gene: TRBV7-6; abundance: many; d_gene: -; CDR3aa: CASSLGFTIPSYNEQFF; CDR3nt: TGTGCCAGCAGCTTAGGGTTTACGATCCCCTCCTACAATGAGCAGTTCTTC
j_gene: TRBJ2-2; v_gene: TRBV7-9; abundance: few; d_gene: -; CDR3aa: CATYRPPSNTGELFF; CDR3nt: TGTGCCACTTACAGGCCACCCTCGAACACCGGGGAGCTGTTTTTT
j_gene: TRBJ2-3; v_gene: TRBV6-5; abundance: -; d_gene: -; CDR3aa: CASSTRSSGERFTDTQYF; CDR3nt: TGTGCCAGCAGCACTCGGTCTTCAGGGGAAAGGTTCACAGATACGCAGTATTTT
j_gene: TRBJ1-5; v_gene: TRBV2; abundance: -; d_gene: -; CDR3aa: CASSGDTRNQPQHF; CDR3nt: TGTGCCAGCAGTGGGGACACACGCAATCAGCCCCAGCATTTT
j_gene: TRBJ1-1; v_gene: TRBV29-1; abundance: few; d_gene: -; CDR3aa: CSSRLSGPEAFF; CDR3nt: TGCAGCTCCCGGCTCAGCGGGCCCGAAGCTTTCTTT
j_gene: TRBJ2-1; v_gene: TRBV4-1; abundance: few; d_gene: -; CDR3aa: CASSQDIRRRLYNEQFF; CDR3nt: TGCGCCAGCAGCCAAGATATACGGCGACGGCTATACAATGAGCAGTTCTTC
j_gene: TRBJ2-1; v_gene: TRBV18; abundance: -; d_gene: -; CDR3aa: CASSPSEPGAEQFF; CDR3nt: TGTGCCAGCTCACCGTCTGAACCAGGGGCTGAGCAGTTCTTC
j_gene: TRBJ1-5; v_gene: TRBV5-1; abundance: -; d_gene: -; CDR3aa: CASSEVANQPQHF; CDR3nt: TGCGCCAGCAGCGAGGTGGCCAATCAGCCCCAGCATTTT
j_gene: TRBJ1-2; v_gene: TRBV12-3/TRBV12-4; abundance: -; d_gene: -; CDR3aa: CASSFYRENGYTF; CDR3nt: TGTGCCAGCAGCTTCTACAGGGAGAATGGCTACACCTTC
j_gene: TRBJ2-3; v_gene: TRBV20-1; abundance: few; d_gene: TRBD2; CDR3aa: CSASGLAGGGGTDTQYF; CDR3nt: TGCAGTGCCTCCGGACTAGCGGGAGGAGGTGGCACAGATACGCAGTATTTT
j_gene: TRBJ2-3; v_gene: TRBV20-1; abundance: few; d_gene: -; CDR3aa: CSARIAESTDTQYF; CDR3nt: TGCAGTGCTAGGATAGCGGAGTCCACAGATACGCAGTATTTT
j_gene: TRBJ2-7; v_gene: TRBV3-1; abundance: -; d_gene: TRBD2; CDR3aa: CASSQIAGGPHEQYF; CDR3nt: TGTGCCAGCAGCCAAATAGCGGGAGGGCCCCACGAGCAGTACTTC
j_gene: TRBJ1-2; v_gene: TRBV13; abundance: -; d_gene: -; CDR3aa: CASSLGGSVGYGYTF; CDR3nt: TGTGCCAGCAGCTTGGGGGGGTCCGTTGGCTATGGCTACACCTTC
j_gene: TRBJ2-1; v_gene: TRBV11-1; abundance: -; d_gene: -; CDR3aa: CASSLVTENNEQFF; CDR3nt: TGTGCCAGCAGCTTAGTAACAGAGAACAATGAGCAGTTCTTC
j_gene: TRBJ1-6; v_gene: TRBV18; abundance: few; d_gene: TRBD1; CDR3aa: CASSRQGEARSALHF; CDR3nt: TGTGCCAGCTCACGACAGGGGGAGGCACGTTCCGCCCTCCACTTT
j_gene: TRBJ1-1; v_gene: TRBV19; abundance: -; d_gene: -; CDR3aa: CASTHSGRRNTEAFF; CDR3nt: TGTGCCAGTACGCACTCGGGACGGAGGAACACTGAAGCTTTCTTT
j_gene: TRBJ1-2; v_gene: TRBV7-2; abundance: -; d_gene: -; CDR3aa: CASSLEQGPTYGYTF; CDR3nt: TGTGCCAGCAGCTTAGAGCAGGGACCTACCTATGGCTACACCTTC
j_gene: TRBJ2-1; v_gene: TRBV5-1; abundance: few; d_gene: -; CDR3aa: CASSLEATSQFF; CDR3nt: TGCGCCAGCAGCTTGGAGGCAACAAGCCAGTTCTTC
j_gene: TRBJ2-5; v_gene: TRBV7-9; abundance: many; d_gene: -; CDR3aa: CASSLGSEETQYF; CDR3nt: TGTGCCAGCAGCTTAGGGTCTGAAGAGACCCAGTACTTC
j_gene: TRBJ1-1; v_gene: TRBV9; abundance: few; d_gene: -; CDR3aa: CASSGAGGSNTEAFF; CDR3nt: TGTGCCAGCAGCGGGGCGGGGGGATCAAACACTGAAGCTTTCTTT
j_gene: TRBJ2-7; v_gene: TRBV6-6; abundance: -; d_gene: TRBD1; CDR3aa: CASSYEARGSEQYF; CDR3nt: TGTGCCAGCAGTTACGAGGCCAGGGGGAGCGAGCAGTACTTC
j_gene: TRBJ2-1; v_gene: TRBV5-1; abundance: few; d_gene: -; CDR3aa: CASSFRDFPPNEQFF; CDR3nt: TGCGCCAGCAGCTTCAGGGATTTCCCTCCCAATGAGCAGTTCTTC
j_gene: TRBJ2-1; v_gene: TRBV29-1; abundance: few; d_gene: -; CDR3aa: CSATLGYNEQFF; CDR3nt: TGCAGCGCCACTCTAGGGTACAATGAGCAGTTCTTC
j_gene: TRBJ1-2; v_gene: TRBV29-1; abundance: -; d_gene: -; CDR3aa: CSVAGAHYGYTF; CDR3nt: TGCAGCGTTGCGGGGGCCCACTATGGCTACACCTTC
j_gene: TRBJ2-1; v_gene: TRBV18; abundance: few; d_gene: -; CDR3aa: CASSPGTRGNEQFF; CDR3nt: TGTGCCAGCTCACCAGGGACAAGAGGTAATGAGCAGTTCTTC
j_gene: TRBJ1-2; v_gene: TRBV5-1; abundance: -; d_gene: -; CDR3aa: CASSLSGISSYTF; CDR3nt: TGCGCCAGCAGCTTGAGTGGCATATCGAGCTACACCTTC
j_gene: TRBJ2-1; v_gene: TRBV14; abundance: -; d_gene: -; CDR3aa: CASSQVGSEANEQFF; CDR3nt: TGTGCCAGCAGCCAAGTAGGGTCGGAGGCCAATGAGCAGTTCTTC
j_gene: TRBJ1-1; v_gene: TRBV15; abundance: few; d_gene: -; CDR3aa: CATSVQTRDTEAFF; CDR3nt: TGTGCCACCAGCGTTCAAACGAGGGACACTGAAGCTTTCTTT
j_gene: TRBJ2-7; v_gene: TRBV7-2; abundance: -; d_gene: -; CDR3aa: CASSLGGAGSYEQYF; CDR3nt: TGTGCCAGCAGCTTAGGGGGCGCCGGATCCTACGAGCAGTACTTC
j_gene: TRBJ1-1; v_gene: TRBV4-2; abundance: few; d_gene: -; CDR3aa: CASSHLGRGLEAFF; CDR3nt: TGTGCCAGCAGCCATTTGGGGAGAGGGTTAGAAGCTTTCTTT
j_gene: TRBJ2-2; v_gene: TRBV20-1; abundance: -; d_gene: TRBD2; CDR3aa: CSARGGLAATNTGELFF; CDR3nt: TGCAGTGCTAGGGGGGGACTAGCTGCAACGAACACCGGGGAGCTGTTTTTT
j_gene: TRBJ2-3; v_gene: TRBV24-1; abundance: -; d_gene: -; CDR3aa: CATSDLRHNTDTQYF; CDR3nt: TGTGCCACCAGTGATTTGAGACACAACACAGATACGCAGTATTTT